This is a list of T cell receptor beta chains from one sample in a study of cytomegalovirus exposure and HLA in healthy donors. Sequenced by immunoSEQ multiplex PCR; TCRdb stores in-frame clones only, minus some. The sample shows under 150,000 clones, 80% to 90% of them seen only once. What was sequenced was PBMCs. These receptors were collected from a woman under 30 in good health and CMV-seronegative. The CDR3 runs from the conserved cysteine through the conserved F or W. The D gene is left open where the match is weak. For some rows the clone size is stated as once, few or many, or as a class when expanded; others skip it.

J gene	D gene	clone size	V gene	CDR3 DNA	CDR3 protein
TRBJ2-1	TRBD2	NA	TRBV5-1	TGCGCCAGCAGCTGGCGGGGGAGAGGTACTAACAATGAGCAGTTCTTC	CASSWRGRGTNNEQFF
TRBJ2-1	NA	NA	TRBV19	TGTGCCAGTAGTATAGCCCCGAAGATCGGACTCCTCCTAATCAATGAGCAGTTCTTC	CASSIAPKIGLLLINEQFF
TRBJ1-2	NA	few	TRBV5-6	TGTGCCAGCAGCCCTGAGATGAAGGGCTACACCTTC	CASSPEMKGYTF
TRBJ2-1	TRBD2	NA	TRBV5-4	TGTGCCAGCAGTCAAACTAGCGGGTTCTACAATGAGCAGTTCTTC	CASSQTSGFYNEQFF
TRBJ1-1	NA	NA	TRBV5-1	TGCGCCAGCAGCTTGGAACCGTCCCCATTAACGGGCACTGAAGCTTTCTTT	CASSLEPSPLTGTEAFF
TRBJ1-2	TRBD1	NA	TRBV25-1	TGTGCCAGCAGTGAATCCGGGCAGGGGGCAAACTATGGCTACACCTTC	CASSESGQGANYGYTF
TRBJ2-7	NA	NA	TRBV13	TGTGCCAGCAGCTTGGACACAGCCTACGAGCAGTACTTC	CASSLDTAYEQYF
TRBJ2-3	TRBD1	NA	TRBV9	TGTGCCAGCAGCGCCCCGCCGGGACAGGGGTCCTGGGACACAGATACGCAGTATTTT	CASSAPPGQGSWDTDTQYF
TRBJ2-3	NA	NA	TRBV9	TGTGCCAGCAGCGTAGCTGTCGCAGATACGCAGTATTTT	CASSVAVADTQYF
TRBJ2-7	NA	NA	TRBV30	TGTGCCTGGGCAAAGGGACTCAGCTCCTACGAGCAGTACTTC	CAWAKGLSSYEQYF
TRBJ2-4	NA	NA	TRBV2	TGTGCCAGCAGTGCTGCGAGACAGCCGAATCCCATAGCCAAAAACATTCAGTACTTC	CASSAARQPNPIAKNIQYF
TRBJ1-1	NA	NA	TRBV30	TGTGCCTTAACACGGGAGGGGGACACTGAAGCTTTCTTT	CALTREGDTEAFF
TRBJ2-7	TRBD1	NA	TRBV10-3	TGTGCCATCAGTGAGCTGGACAGGGGCTACGAGCAGTACTTC	CAISELDRGYEQYF
TRBJ2-1	TRBD2	NA	TRBV27	TGTGCCAGCAGCCCTCTAGCGGGAGTCAAGATCTACAATGAGCAGTTCTTC	CASSPLAGVKIYNEQFF
TRBJ2-5	TRBD1	NA	TRBV19	TGTGCCAGTAGTATAACAGGGGCATCAGAGACCCAGTACTTC	CASSITGASETQYF
TRBJ2-1	NA	NA	TRBV13	TGTGCCAGCAGCTTAGGCCTAGGAGGTGAGCAGTTCTTC	CASSLGLGGEQFF
TRBJ2-2	NA	once	TRBV5-6	TGTGCCAGCAGCTTCGAGTTATCGGAGGGCACCGGGGAGCTGTTTTTT	CASSFELSEGTGELFF
TRBJ2-1	NA	few	TRBV10-3	TGTGCCATCAGTAGGGGTGGTGAGCAGTTCTTC	CAISRGGEQFF
TRBJ2-7	NA	NA	TRBV21-1	TGTGCCAGCAGCCGACAGGCTTACGAGCAGTACTTC	CASSRQAYEQYF
TRBJ2-6	NA	NA	TRBV19	TGTGCCAGTAGTATCCAGCAGGGTGGGTGGTCTGGGGCCAACGTCCTGACTTTC	CASSIQQGGWSGANVLTF
TRBJ1-1	NA	once	TRBV4-2	TGTGCCAGCAGCCAAGATGTGGGCACCTCGAACACTGAAGCTTTCTTT	CASSQDVGTSNTEAFF
TRBJ1-1	NA	NA	TRBV28	TGTGCCAGCAGCCCCCCCCTTTCCACTGAAGCTTTCTTT	CASSPPLSTEAFF
TRBJ2-1	TRBD2	NA	TRBV5-1	TGCGCCAGCAGCAGGGCCGGGACTAGCGGGGGGCGGTCCAATGAGCAGTTCTTC	CASSRAGTSGGRSNEQFF
TRBJ2-2	TRBD1	NA	TRBV9	TGTGCCAGCAGCGTAACCGGGACAGCCACGGGGTCCGGGGAGCTGTTTTTT	CASSVTGTATGSGELFF
TRBJ2-1	TRBD1	NA	TRBV7-3	TGTGCCAGCAGCCCGGGGACAGGGGCGCGTGAGCAGTTCTTC	CASSPGTGAREQFF
TRBJ1-5	NA	NA	TRBV11-3	TGTGCCAGCAGCTTTGCTTTCTTGCCGGGGCATTTT	CASSFAFLPGHF